Listed below are T cell receptor beta chains from one sample, sequenced in a study of shared clonotypes between healthy human individuals. Measured with immunoSEQ multiplex PCR; TCRdb has only the in-frame clones, and not every one. The table records around 1,900,000 clones, over 85% of them present only once. Material: naive CD8+ T cells from PBMCs. These receptors came from a man aged 18 to 35 in good health. Some clones in this sample may be carry-over from other donors' samples. Each CDR3 is given with its conserved first and last residue.

j_call v_call cdr3_aa
TRBJ2-7 TRBV27 CASSSGLTYEQYF
TRBJ2-2 TRBV4-2 CASSQEQGAHLGELFF
TRBJ2-1 TRBV5-6 CASSASGYYYNEQFF
TRBJ2-7 TRBV15 CATSRAPESSYEQYF
TRBJ2-7 TRBV30 CAWSEGYIHEQYF
TRBJ2-5 TRBV28 CASSLDPRTESNQETQYF
TRBJ2-7 TRBV27 CASSPTVDTFSYEQYF
TRBJ2-5 TRBV18 CASSRDYDVTQYF
TRBJ2-1 TRBV19 CASSIWGIGDNEQFF
TRBJ1-1 TRBV27 CASSWDRGGTEAFF
TRBJ2-2 TRBV28 CASRLVGGPHGELFF
TRBJ2-7 TRBV2 CASSDRNYEQYF
TRBJ2-3 TRBV10-3 CAISDRLKAQDYLSTDTQYF
TRBJ2-1 TRBV2 CASIGGLVSFRENRYNEQFF